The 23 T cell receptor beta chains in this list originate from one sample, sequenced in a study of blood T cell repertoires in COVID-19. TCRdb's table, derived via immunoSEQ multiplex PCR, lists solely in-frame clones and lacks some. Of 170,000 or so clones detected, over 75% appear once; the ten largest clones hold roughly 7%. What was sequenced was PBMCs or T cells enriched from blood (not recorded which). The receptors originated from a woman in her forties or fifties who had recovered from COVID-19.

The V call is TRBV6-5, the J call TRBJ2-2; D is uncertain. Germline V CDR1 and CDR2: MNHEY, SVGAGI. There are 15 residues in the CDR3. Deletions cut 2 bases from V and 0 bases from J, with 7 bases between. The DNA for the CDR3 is TGTGCCAGCAGTTACGTCGCTACGAACACCGGGGAGCTGTTTTTT. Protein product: CASSYVATNTGELFF.

The CDR3 reads CASSYGQQETQYF. The CDR3 DNA follows: TGTGCCAGCAGTTATGGGCAGCAAGAGACCCAGTACTTC. The chain recombines TRBV6-2 or TRBV6-3 with TRBJ2-5, with unresolved D. Trimming removed 3 bases from V and 2 bases from J, with 7 bases in between. The CDR3 extends over 13 amino acids. Per germline, CDR1 MNHEY and CDR2 SVGEGT.

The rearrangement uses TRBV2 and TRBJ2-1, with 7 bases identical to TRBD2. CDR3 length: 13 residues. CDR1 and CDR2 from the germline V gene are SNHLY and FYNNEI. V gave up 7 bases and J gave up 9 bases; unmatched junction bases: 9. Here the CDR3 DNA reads TGTGCCAGCACCGGCGGGAGAAGCGGTGAGCAGTTCTTC. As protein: CASTGGRSGEQFF. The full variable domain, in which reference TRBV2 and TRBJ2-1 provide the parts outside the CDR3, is EPEVTQTPSHQVTQMGQEVILRCVPISNHLYFYWYRQILGQKVEFLVSFYNNEISEKSEIFDDQFSVERPDGSNFTLKIRSTKLEDSAMYFCASTGGRSGEQFFGPGTRLTVL.

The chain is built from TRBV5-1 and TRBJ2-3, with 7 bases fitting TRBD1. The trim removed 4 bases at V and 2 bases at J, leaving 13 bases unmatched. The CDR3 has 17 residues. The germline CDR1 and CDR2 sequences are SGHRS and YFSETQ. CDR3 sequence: CASSPFPTGSATDTQYF. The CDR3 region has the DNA TGCGCCAGCAGCCCTTTCCCGACAGGGTCCGCCACAGATACGCAGTATTTT.

The CDR3 region is CASSLDGQATGELFF. The CDR3 bases are TGTGCCAGCAGCTTAGATGGACAGGCCACCGGGGAGCTGTTTTTT. The chain has TRBV11-3 and TRBJ2-2; 7 positions match TRBD1. V gave up 0 bases and J gave up 4 bases; unmatched junction bases: 2. CDR3 length: 15 amino acids. Germline V gene sequence: CDR1 SGHNT, CDR2 YENEEA.

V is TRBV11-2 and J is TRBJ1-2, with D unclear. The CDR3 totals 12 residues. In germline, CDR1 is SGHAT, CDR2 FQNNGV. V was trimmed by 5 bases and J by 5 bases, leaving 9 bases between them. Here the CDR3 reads CASSAETYGYTF. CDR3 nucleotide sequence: TGTGCCAGCAGCGCGGAGACTTATGGCTACACCTTC.

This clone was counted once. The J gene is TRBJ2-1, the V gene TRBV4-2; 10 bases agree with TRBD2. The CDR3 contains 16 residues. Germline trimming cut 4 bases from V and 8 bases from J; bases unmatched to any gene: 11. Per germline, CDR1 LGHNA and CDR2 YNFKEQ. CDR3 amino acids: CASSLRGASGRDEQFF. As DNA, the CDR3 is TGTGCCAGCAGCCTCAGAGGGGCTAGCGGGAGAGATGAGCAGTTCTTC.

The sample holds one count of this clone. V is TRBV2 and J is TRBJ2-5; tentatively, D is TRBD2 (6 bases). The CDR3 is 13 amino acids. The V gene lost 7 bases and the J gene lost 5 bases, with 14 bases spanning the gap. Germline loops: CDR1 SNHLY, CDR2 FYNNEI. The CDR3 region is CASKTSGGETQYF. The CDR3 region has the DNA TGTGCCAGCAAGACTAGTGGAGGGGAGACCCAGTACTTC.

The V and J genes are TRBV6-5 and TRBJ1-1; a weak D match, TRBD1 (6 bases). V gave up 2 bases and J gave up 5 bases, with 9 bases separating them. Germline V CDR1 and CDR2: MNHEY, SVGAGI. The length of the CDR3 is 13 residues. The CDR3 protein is CASSYNTGTEAFF. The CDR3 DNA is TGTGCCAGCAGTTACAATACAGGGACTGAAGCTTTCTTT.

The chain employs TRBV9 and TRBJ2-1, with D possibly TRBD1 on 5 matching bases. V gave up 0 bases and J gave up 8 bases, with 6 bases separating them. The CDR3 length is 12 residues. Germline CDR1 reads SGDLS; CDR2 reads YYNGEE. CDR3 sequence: CASSVGGYEQFF. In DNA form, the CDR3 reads TGTGCCAGCAGCGTAGGGGGCTATGAGCAGTTCTTC. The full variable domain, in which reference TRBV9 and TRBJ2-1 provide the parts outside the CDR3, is DSGVTQTPKHLITATGQRVTLRCSPRSGDLSVYWYQQSLDQGLQFLIQYYNGEERAKGNILERFSAQQFPDLHSELNLSSLELGDSALYFCASSVGGYEQFFGPGTRLTVL.

The DNA of the CDR3 is TGTGCCAGCAGCTCATCGCAAAGCCCGGGGGAAGATGGCTACACCTTC. It is translated as CASSSSQSPGEDGYTF. This rearrangement joins TRBV7-9 to TRBJ1-2, with a weak D call TRBD1 (5 bases). Germline CDR1 is SEHNR and CDR2 is FQNEAQ (reference sequence). V was cut by 4 bases and J by 6 bases, with 21 bases left in between. This CDR3 contains 16 residues.

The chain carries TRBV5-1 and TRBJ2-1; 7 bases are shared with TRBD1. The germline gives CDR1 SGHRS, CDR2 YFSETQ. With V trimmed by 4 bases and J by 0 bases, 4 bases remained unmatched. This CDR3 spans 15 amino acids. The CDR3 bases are TGCGCCAGCAGCGCGGACAGGAGCTCCTACAATGAGCAGTTCTTC. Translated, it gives CASSADRSSYNEQFF.

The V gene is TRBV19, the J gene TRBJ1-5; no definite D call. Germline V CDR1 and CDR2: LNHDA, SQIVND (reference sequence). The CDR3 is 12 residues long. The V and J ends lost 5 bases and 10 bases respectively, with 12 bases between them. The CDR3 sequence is CASSAEGGPQHF. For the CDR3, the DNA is TGTGCCAGTAGTGCCGAGGGCGGTCCCCAGCATTTT.

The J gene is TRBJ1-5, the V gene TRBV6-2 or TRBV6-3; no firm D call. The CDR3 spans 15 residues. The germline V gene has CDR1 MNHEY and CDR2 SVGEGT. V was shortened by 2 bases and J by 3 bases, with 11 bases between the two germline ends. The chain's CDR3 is CASSYEAGFNQPQHF. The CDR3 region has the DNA TGTGCCAGCAGTTACGAGGCGGGCTTCAATCAGCCCCAGCATTTT.

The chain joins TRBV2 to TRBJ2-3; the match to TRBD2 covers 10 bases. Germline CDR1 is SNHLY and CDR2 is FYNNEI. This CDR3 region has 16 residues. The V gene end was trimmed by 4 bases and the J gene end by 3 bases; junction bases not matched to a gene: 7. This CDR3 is CASSGTSGDLTDTQYF. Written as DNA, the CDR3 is TGTGCCAGCAGTGGTACTAGCGGGGACTTAACAGATACGCAGTATTTT.

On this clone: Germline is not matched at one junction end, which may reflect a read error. This CDR3 reads CAINEGQYTGELFF. The CDR3 region has the DNA TGTGCCATCAATGAGGGACAGTACACCGGGGAGCTGTTTTTT. The chain employs TRBV10-3 and TRBJ2-2; TRBD1 matches 7 bases. Germline CDR1 and CDR2: ENHRY and SYGVKD. This CDR3 contains 14 residues.

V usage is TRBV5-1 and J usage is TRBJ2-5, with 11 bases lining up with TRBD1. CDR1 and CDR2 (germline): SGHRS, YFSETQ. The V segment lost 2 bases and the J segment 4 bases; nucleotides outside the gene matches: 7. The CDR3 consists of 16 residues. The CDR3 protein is CASSFNYGQGAETQYF. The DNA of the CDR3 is TGCGCCAGCAGCTTCAACTACGGACAGGGGGCAGAGACCCAGTACTTC. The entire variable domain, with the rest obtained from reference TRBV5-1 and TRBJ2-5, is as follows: KAGVTQTPRYLIKTRGQQVTLSCSPISGHRSVSWYQQTPGQGLQFLFEYFSETQRNKGNFPGRFSGRQFSNSRSEMNVSTLELGDSALYLCASSFNYGQGAETQYFGPGTRLLVL.

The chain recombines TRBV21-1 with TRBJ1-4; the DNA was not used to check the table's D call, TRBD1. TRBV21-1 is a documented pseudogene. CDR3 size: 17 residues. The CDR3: CASSKVGDRAVFEKLFF. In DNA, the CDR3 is TGTGCCAGCAGCAAAGTTGGGGACAGGGCGGTATTTGAAAAACTGTTTTTT.

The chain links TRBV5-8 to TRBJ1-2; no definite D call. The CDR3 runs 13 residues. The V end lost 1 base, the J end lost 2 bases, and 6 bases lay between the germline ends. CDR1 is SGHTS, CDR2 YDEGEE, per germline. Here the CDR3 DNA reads TGTGCCAGCAGCTTGCGAGGGAACTATGGCTACACCTTC. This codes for CASSLRGNYGYTF.

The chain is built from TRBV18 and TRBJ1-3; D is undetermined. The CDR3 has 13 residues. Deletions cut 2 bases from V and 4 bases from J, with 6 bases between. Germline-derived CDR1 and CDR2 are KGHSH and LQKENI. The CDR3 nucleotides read TGTGCCAGCTCACCAGCGAGAGGAAACACCATATATTTT. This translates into CASSPARGNTIYF.

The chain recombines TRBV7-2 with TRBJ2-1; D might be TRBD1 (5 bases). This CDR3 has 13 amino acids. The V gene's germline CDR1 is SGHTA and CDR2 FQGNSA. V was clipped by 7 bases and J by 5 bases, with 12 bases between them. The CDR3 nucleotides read TGTGCCAGCAAGGGGTCGGTTCACAATGAGCAGTTCTTC. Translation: CASKGSVHNEQFF.

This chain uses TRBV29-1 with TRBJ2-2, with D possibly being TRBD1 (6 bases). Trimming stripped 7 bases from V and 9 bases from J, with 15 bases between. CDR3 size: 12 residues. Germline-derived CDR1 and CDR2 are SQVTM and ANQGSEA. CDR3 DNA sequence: TGCAGCGGTGGACAGACGGGGCGGGAGCTGTTTTTT. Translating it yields CSGGQTGRELFF.

The CDR3 here is CASSLGTGTYEQYF. CDR3 sequence (DNA): TGTGCCAGTAGTCTAGGGACAGGGACCTACGAGCAGTACTTC. The chain recombines TRBV19 with TRBJ2-7; TRBD1 matches at 9 bases. The germline V gene has CDR1 LNHDA and CDR2 SQIVND (reference sequence). This CDR3 is 14 amino acids long. The trim removed 5 bases at V and 2 bases at J, leaving 4 bases unmatched.